This T cell receptor beta chain was recovered during a study of T cell changes during pregnancy in multiple sclerosis. Germline V gene sequence: CDR1 PRHDT, CDR2 FYEKMQ (reference sequence). This CDR3 region has 15 residues. V lost 2 bases, J lost 8 bases, and 8 bases stayed unmatched. Data came from immunoSEQ multiplex PCR; TCRdb stores just in-frame clones and leaves some out. The sample shows tens of thousands of clones, approximately 92% of them seen only once. The specimen was peripheral blood, collected in the third trimester of pregnancy. The clonotype originates from a female donor in good health, enrolled as a control in a pregnancy study. This chain uses TRBV13 with TRBJ2-1; 8 bases map to TRBD2. CDR3 loop: CASSLPGLEVDEQFF. CDR3 DNA sequence: TGTGCCAGCAGCTTACCGGGACTAGAGGTCGATGAGCAGTTCTTC.